This T cell receptor beta chain was identified during a study of technical replicates of blood from several donors. Per germline, CDR1 LGHNA and CDR2 YNFKEQ. Trimming stripped 3 bases from V and 6 bases from J, with 11 bases between. The CDR3 is made up of 13 amino acids. The assay was immunoSEQ multiplex PCR, and TCRdb's table has in-frame clones only and misses some. The data show over 70,000 clones, around 97% seen once. V is TRBV4-2 and J is TRBJ1-2, with D tentatively TRBD1 (5 bases). Source material: T cells isolated from PBMCs. This clonotype was obtained from a human donor in good health. Here the CDR3 DNA reads TGTGCCAGCAGCCATAGGGGTGGGGATGGCTACACCTTC. It encodes CASSHRGGDGYTF.